Listed here are 26 T cell receptor beta chains from one sample, sequenced in a study of CD8 T cells in ankylosing spondylitis. TCRdb re-called the 5' RACE reads through MiXCR, storing one row per CDR3 protein. Of 200,000 to 250,000 distinct CDR3 sequences listed, about 10% are singletons. Source material: blood, either unsorted or a sorted T cell fraction (not recorded which). The source of these receptors is a male donor with ankylosing spondylitis or in good health (not recorded which).

This clonotype was observed many times. The CDR3 loop is CAISETGIALHF. In nucleotides, the CDR3 is TGTGCCATCAGTGAAACAGGGATCGCCCTCCACTTT. V is TRBV10-3 and J is TRBJ1-6; tentatively, D is TRBD1 (6 bases). The CDR3 runs to 12 residues. CDR1 is ENHRY and CDR2 is SYGVKD in the germline V gene. The V end was cut by 3 bases, the J end by 14 bases, with 11 bases between.

This clonotype has at least ten counts. One end of the junction does not line up with germline, which may come from a read error. V usage is TRBV12-3 or TRBV12-4 and J usage is TRBJ1-1; a weak D match, TRBD1 (6 bases). This CDR3 is built from 11 residues. In DNA, the CDR3 is TGTGCCAGCAGTTTAGGGTCAGGGGTAATTTTT. Translation: CASSLGSGVIF.

This clonotype was seen a handful of times. V and J are TRBV19 and TRBJ2-5, with no clear D. Germline lookup yields CDR1 LNHDA and CDR2 SQIVND (reference sequence). V was shortened by 0 bases and J by 1 base, with 9 bases between the two germline ends. This CDR3 is 15 amino acids long. The CDR3 reads CASSIDRGPQETQYF. The CDR3 nucleotides are TGTGCCAGTAGTATAGATCGAGGCCCCCAAGAGACCCAGTACTTC.

This clonotype was seen ten or more times. J is TRBJ1-1 and V is TRBV15; D is uncertain. This CDR3 is 13 amino acids long. Germline V gene data show CDR1 as LNHNV and CDR2 as YYDKDF (reference sequence). V was clipped by 6 bases and J by 0 bases, with 8 bases between them. The CDR3 region has the DNA TGTGCCACCAGGGCTACGGTGAACACTGAAGCTTTCTTT. This encodes CATRATVNTEAFF.

Regarding this clonotype: A clone one base away is much larger, so this may be a read error. The rearrangement joins TRBV20-1 to TRBJ1-5; D perhaps matches TRBD1 (5 bases). The V gene lost 4 bases and the J gene lost 0 bases, with 19 bases spanning the gap. The CDR3 loop spans 17 amino acids. The germline V gene has CDR1 DFQATT and CDR2 SNEGSKA (reference sequence). CDR3 coding DNA: TGCAGTGCTATTTCCGGGACGTTGGCGTTTAGCAATCAGCCCCAGCATTTT. The encoded protein is CSAISGTLAFSNQPQHF.

V is TRBV24-1 and J is TRBJ2-5; D remains unclear. Germline assignment: CDR1 KGHDR and CDR2 SFDVKD. CDR3 length: 17 amino acids. V was shortened by 4 bases and J by 0 bases, with 17 bases between the two germline ends. CDR3: CATSDPQTAGDQETQYF. In DNA form, the CDR3 reads TGTGCCACCAGTGACCCCCAAACGGCAGGAGACCAAGAGACCCAGTACTTC.

This clonotype came up many times. V and J are TRBV29-1 and TRBJ2-5; a possible D gene is TRBD1 (5 bases). CDR1 is SQVTM, CDR2 ANQGSEA, per germline. V was shortened by 4 bases and J by 5 bases, with 11 bases between the two germline ends. This CDR3 is built from 12 residues. The CDR3 region has the DNA TGCAGCGTTGTAGGGGCGGAGGAGACCCAGTACTTC. This codes for CSVVGAEETQYF. The full variable domain, completed using reference TRBV29-1 and TRBJ2-5, is SAVISQKPSRDICQRGTSLTIQCQVDSQVTMMFWYRQQPGQSLTLIATANQGSEATYESGFVIDKFPISRPNLTFSTLTVSNMSPEDSSIYLCSVVGAEETQYFGPGTRLLVL.

This clonotype was observed many times. V usage is TRBV28 and J usage is TRBJ2-2, with D tentatively TRBD1 or TRBD2 (5 bases each). Germline V CDR1 and CDR2: MDHEN, SYDVKM. The CDR3 has 14 residues. The V end lost 2 bases, the J end lost 6 bases, and 10 bases lay between the germline ends. The CDR3 bases are TGTGCCAGCAGTTTAGGGACCAGGCCCGGGGAGCTGTTTTTT. Translation: CASSLGTRPGELFF.

This clonotype was observed at least ten times. The chain is built from TRBV5-1 and TRBJ2-5, with D tentatively TRBD2 (6 bases). Germline-derived CDR1 and CDR2 are SGHRS and YFSETQ. CDR3 length equals 16 residues. V lost 0 bases, J lost 7 bases, and 19 bases lay in between. CDR3 nucleotide sequence: TGCGCCAGCAGCTTGGTGGCCAGCTGGATCGGGGGGACCCAGTACTTC. Amino acid sequence: CASSLVASWIGGTQYF.

The table lists this clonotype with many counts. The chain has TRBV10-3 and TRBJ2-7; a possible D gene is TRBD2 (7 bases). Germline V gene lookup returns CDR1 ENHRY and CDR2 SYGVKD. This CDR3 spans 15 amino acids. The V end was cut by 5 bases, the J end by 7 bases, with 21 bases between. This CDR3 reads CAISLIGGDTKEQYF. As DNA, the CDR3 is TGTGCCATCAGTCTTATAGGGGGGGACACTAAAGAGCAGTACTTC.

Comments on this clonotype: An end of the junction does not agree with germline; a read error may underlie this. This chain joins TRBV5-1 and TRBJ2-3; D uncertain. The CDR3 consists of 12 residues. Germline CDR1 and CDR2: SGHRS and YFSETQ. The CDR3 nucleotides are TGCGCCAGCGGCTTGTTCGCAGATACGCAGTATTTT. Encoded protein: CASGLFADTQYF.

This clonotype was recorded only once. Just one base apart from a much larger clone, this may be a read error. The V call is TRBV20-1, the J call TRBJ2-7; 8 bases are shared with TRBD1. CDR3 length: 14 residues. Germline V gene sequence: CDR1 DFQATT, CDR2 SNEGSKA (reference sequence). The CDR3 here is CSAKVRGLAYERYF. The CDR3 nucleotides read TGCAGTGCTAAAGTCAGGGGGCTTGCCTACGAGCGGTACTTC.

There are many counts of this clonotype. The chain uses TRBV5-1 and TRBJ2-7; no clear D gene. The CDR3 loop spans 13 amino acids. V lost 0 bases and J lost 2, with 6 bases in between. CDR1 is SGHRS and CDR2 is YFSETQ in the germline V gene. CDR3: CASSLDFAYEQYF. In DNA, the CDR3 is TGCGCCAGCAGCTTGGACTTCGCCTACGAGCAGTACTTC.

This chain uses TRBV7-3 with TRBJ2-7, with a weak D call TRBD1 (5 bases). Trimming stripped 5 bases from V and 0 bases from J, with 11 bases between. CDR1 and CDR2 from the germline V gene are SGHTA and FQGTGA. The CDR3 runs to 14 residues. The CDR3 here is CASSIHRNSYEQYF. The CDR3 DNA sequence: TGTGCCAGCAGCATCCACAGGAACTCCTACGAGCAGTACTTC.

This clonotype was seen more than once but under ten times. The chain combines TRBV20-1 with TRBJ2-7; D unresolved. This CDR3 has 15 amino acids. The V end was cut by 4 bases, the J end by 2 bases, with 18 bases between. Germline CDR1 and CDR2: DFQATT and SNEGSKA (reference sequence). CDR3 sequence: CSATPLAGGPYEQYF. In DNA form, the CDR3 reads TGCAGTGCTACGCCTCTGGCAGGTGGACCCTACGAGCAGTACTTC.

This clonotype was detected ten times or more. This sequence joins TRBV20-1 and TRBJ1-5, with D possibly TRBD1 on 5 matching bases. V lost 3 bases to trimming and J lost 11 bases, with 11 bases between them. The germline V gene has CDR1 DFQATT and CDR2 SNEGSKA (reference sequence). There are 11 residues in the CDR3. The CDR3 DNA reads as TGCAGTGCTAGCCCCGGGGGGACCCAGCATTTT. It is translated as CSASPGGTQHF.

This clonotype was observed many times. The genes are TRBV24-1 and TRBJ2-2, with D possibly TRBD2 on 6 matching bases. V dropped 0 bases and J dropped 1 base, with 11 bases sitting between them. CDR1 and CDR2 from the germline V gene are KGHDR and SFDVKD. The CDR3 runs to 17 residues. As DNA, the CDR3 is TGTGCCACCAGTGATTTGTCTTGGCGGGGGAACACCGGGGAGCTGTTTTTT. This encodes CATSDLSWRGNTGELFF.

The V and J genes are TRBV19 and TRBJ2-7, with TRBD1 identical over 9 bases. After removal of 6 bases from V and 3 bases from J, the junction contained 12 bases not matched to a gene. The germline V gene encodes CDR1 LNHDA and CDR2 SQIVND (reference sequence). The CDR3 has 16 residues. CDR3 residues: CASSLTGGGKVYEQYF. In DNA, the CDR3 is TGTGCCAGTAGCTTAACAGGGGGCGGTAAGGTCTACGAGCAGTACTTC.

This clonotype turned up a few times. The J gene is TRBJ2-7, the V gene TRBV7-6, with 7 bases aligning to TRBD1. This CDR3 is 13 amino acids long. Unmatched junction bases numbered 5, after V lost 4 bases and J lost 5 bases. The germline CDR1 and CDR2 sequences are SGHVS and FNYEAQ. CDR3: CASSWRQGDEQYF. The CDR3 DNA follows: TGTGCCAGCAGCTGGCGACAGGGAGACGAGCAGTACTTC.

The chain has TRBV5-6 and TRBJ2-5; 8 positions match TRBD1. CDR3 length: 17 residues. Germline CDR1 SGHDT, CDR2 YYEEEE. Germline trimming cut 3 bases from V and 3 bases from J; bases unmatched to any gene: 13. The CDR3 region is CASSSWGQGAIKETQYF. The DNA for the CDR3 is TGTGCCAGCAGCTCTTGGGGGCAGGGGGCTATTAAAGAGACCCAGTACTTC. Filled out from reference TRBV5-6 and TRBJ2-5, the complete variable domain reads DAGVTQSPTHLIKTRGQQVTLRCSPKSGHDTVSWYQQALGQGPQFIFQYYEEEERQRGNFPDRFSGHQFPNYSSELNVNALLLGDSALYLCASSSWGQGAIKETQYFGPGTRLLVL.

A few counts support this clonotype. J is TRBJ2-1 and V is TRBV20-1; 7 positions match TRBD2. V was clipped by 3 bases and J by 2 bases; unmatched bases: 7. Germline loops: CDR1 DFQATT, CDR2 SNEGSKA (reference sequence). The CDR3 runs 15 residues. As DNA, the CDR3 is TGCAGTGCTAGTTCTTTCGGGGGGACCTACAATGAGCAGTTCTTC. Translating it yields CSASSFGGTYNEQFF.

This clonotype was found many times. The chain combines TRBV2 with TRBJ1-1; 7 nucleotides match TRBD1. The CDR3 length is 13 residues. V was pared by 6 bases and J by 11 bases, with 12 bases of the junction left unmatched. CDR1 is SNHLY and CDR2 is FYNNEI in the germline V gene. CDR3 protein: CASSETGQVGAFF. CDR3 coding DNA: TGTGCCAGCAGCGAAACAGGACAGGTGGGGGCTTTCTTT. Combining the CDR3 with reference TRBV2 and TRBJ1-1 gives the whole variable domain EPEVTQTPSHQVTQMGQEVILRCVPISNHLYFYWYRQILGQKVEFLVSFYNNEISEKSEIFDDQFSVERPDGSNFTLKIRSTKLEDSAMYFCASSETGQVGAFFGQGTRLTVV.

This clonotype was observed many times. The rearrangement uses TRBV18 and TRBJ1-4; 12 positions match TRBD1. Germline values: CDR1 KGHSH, CDR2 LQKENI. This CDR3 comprises 16 residues. V gave up 4 bases and J gave up 8 bases; unmatched junction bases: 8. This CDR3 is CASSLGTGTGGEKLFF. CDR3 nucleotide sequence: TGTGCCAGCTCACTGGGAACCGGGACAGGGGGCGAAAAACTGTTTTTT.

This clonotype occurred many times. The chain employs TRBV9 and TRBJ2-2; 8 bases align to TRBD1. Germline values: CDR1 SGDLS, CDR2 YYNGEE. J gave up 7 bases and V 3 bases, and 5 bases lay outside the gene matches. The CDR3 contains 14 residues. CDR3 protein: CASSARDRNGELFF. In DNA form, the CDR3 reads TGTGCCAGCAGCGCCCGGGACAGGAACGGGGAGCTGTTTTTT.

The sample holds many counts of this clonotype. The V gene is TRBV20-1, the J gene TRBJ2-1; 7 bases line up with TRBD1. The length of the CDR3 is 15 residues. CDR1 and CDR2 from the germline V gene are DFQATT and SNEGSKA (reference sequence). V shed 2 bases and J 4 bases; nucleotides not matched to a gene: 8. CDR3 sequence (DNA): TGCAGTGCTAGACCACCGGGGACAGCATACAATGAGCAGTTCTTC. Encoded protein: CSARPPGTAYNEQFF.

This clonotype was seen a handful of times. The chain employs TRBV5-1 and TRBJ2-3; 7 bases agree with TRBD1. This CDR3 spans 15 amino acids. In germline, CDR1 is SGHRS, CDR2 YFSETQ. The V and J ends lost 0 bases and 3 bases, in that order; junction bases with no gene match: 4. The CDR3 here is CASSLGGQLTDTQYF. The CDR3, as DNA: TGCGCCAGCAGCTTGGGGGGACAGCTGACAGATACGCAGTATTTT.